Listed below are T cell receptor beta chains from one sample, sequenced in a study of blood T cell repertoires in COVID-19. The protocol was immunoSEQ multiplex PCR, while the TCRdb copy is restricted to in-frame clones and leaves out a portion. The sample records some 81,000 clones, about 95% being singletons. The material sequenced was peripheral blood. All receptors come from a human donor with active COVID-19. The donor label of this sample is uncertain. Both conserved end residues are part of each CDR3. D genes are given only for firm matches. Some rows have no size entry. The others give once, few or many, or a class for an expanded clone.

j_gene,len,v_gene,abundance,d_gene,CDR3nt,CDR3aa
TRBJ2-5,15,TRBV7-8,once,TRBD2,TGTGCCAGCAGCTTCGGGGCTAGCGGGAGAGAGACCCAGTACTTC,CASSFGASGRETQYF
TRBJ2-2,17,TRBV7-2,-,TRBD2,TGTGCCAGCAGCTTATACCCAGCGGGGGCGAACACCGGGGAGCTGTTTTTT,CASSLYPAGANTGELFF
TRBJ2-7,14,TRBV13,-,-,TGTGCCAGCAGCTTCGGACTGGGTTCCTACGAGCAGTACTTC,CASSFGLGSYEQYF
TRBJ1-1,15,TRBV10-3,-,TRBD1,TGTGCCATCAGAGAAAACGACAGGGAGAACACTGAAGCTTTCTTT,CAIRENDRENTEAFF
TRBJ2-7,15,TRBV3-1/TRBV3-2,-,TRBD2,TGTGCCAGCAGCCAATTAGCGGGGGGCCCCTACGAGCAGTACTTC,CASSQLAGGPYEQYF
TRBJ1-5,15,TRBV18,-,TRBD1,TGTGCCAGCTCACCCGGGACAGGAGGGACCCAGCCCCAGCATTTT,CASSPGTGGTQPQHF
TRBJ1-6,13,TRBV27,once,-,TGTGCCAGCACTCCCGTAGGAGATTCACCCCTCCACTTT,CASTPVGDSPLHF
TRBJ2-1,19,TRBV7-2,-,-,TGTGCCAGCAGCTTAGTAGAGGGGGGGCCCGTCGGAGGGTACAATGAGCAGTTCTTC,CASSLVEGGPVGGYNEQFF
TRBJ2-2,16,TRBV13,-,-,TGTGCCAGCAGCTTAGGCCTTAGTGCGAACACCGGGGAGCTGTTTTTT,CASSLGLSANTGELFF
TRBJ2-2,13,TRBV9,-,-,TGTGCCAGCAGCGTAGACGCGGGCGGGAAGCTGTTTTTT,CASSVDAGGKLFF
TRBJ2-7,13,TRBV7-9,-,TRBD2,TGTGCCAGCAGCTTAGAGACTAGCGGGGAGTCATACTTC,CASSLETSGESYF
TRBJ2-1,15,TRBV5-8,-,TRBD1,TGTGCCAGCAGTTCTACAGGGGGGTCCTACAATGAGCAGTTCTTC,CASSSTGGSYNEQFF
TRBJ1-2,15,TRBV4-1,-,-,TGCGCCAGCAGCCAAGTCGCGGAAGGTCTTAATGGCTACACCTTC,CASSQVAEGLNGYTF
TRBJ2-1,12,TRBV5-4,-,-,TGTGCCAGCAGCTCAAGGGGAAATGAGCAGTTCTTC,CASSSRGNEQFF
TRBJ2-7,20,TRBV5-8,-,TRBD1,TGTGCCAGCAGCTTGGGGACCCCGGGACAGGGGGAAGACAGGAACTACGAGCAGTACTTC,CASSLGTPGQGEDRNYEQYF
TRBJ2-7,12,TRBV12-3/TRBV12-4,once,-,TGTGCCAGCGAGGCGCAAGAGGACGAGCAGTACTTC,CASEAQEDEQYF
TRBJ1-1,13,TRBV12-5,-,-,TGTGCTAGTGGTTTGGCAGAGAACACTGAAGCTTTCTTT,CASGLAENTEAFF
TRBJ2-7,13,TRBV5-1,-,-,TGCGCCAGCAGCTTGGAGCGGATATACGAGCAGTACTTC,CASSLERIYEQYF
TRBJ2-1,16,TRBV27,-,TRBD2,TGTGCCAGCAGTTTCCTCGGACTAGCGGACCTTAATGAGCAGTTCTTC,CASSFLGLADLNEQFF
TRBJ1-5,16,TRBV19,-,-,TGTGCCAGTAGTATAGGCGGGAGGGGATTCGGTCAGCCCCAGCATTTT,CASSIGGRGFGQPQHF
TRBJ2-3,14,TRBV29-1,-,TRBD1,TGCAGCGTCGGCGGGACAGGGCCCACAGATACGCAGTATTTT,CSVGGTGPTDTQYF
TRBJ1-2,11,TRBV12-3/TRBV12-4,-,-,TGTGCCAGTGGGTGGGCTAATGGCTACACCTTC,CASGWANGYTF
TRBJ1-3,14,TRBV13,-,-,TGTGCCAGCAGCTCCTACAGGGTAAAGGGCACCATATATTTT,CASSSYRVKGTIYF
TRBJ2-3,15,TRBV4-1,-,TRBD2,TGCGCCAGCAGCCCGGGGGGACTAGCCCCAGATACGCAGTATTTT,CASSPGGLAPDTQYF
TRBJ2-5,13,TRBV12-3/TRBV12-4,-,-,TGTGCCAGCAGTTGGGGACTGAAAGAGACCCAGTACTTC,CASSWGLKETQYF
TRBJ2-5,16,TRBV3-1/TRBV3-2,-,TRBD2,TGTGCCAGCAGCCATCGAAGCGGGAGGGCCGGAGAGACCCAGTACTTC,CASSHRSGRAGETQYF
TRBJ2-3,15,TRBV21-1,-,-,TGTGCCAGCAGTCCTCACGGGGTTCCCACAGATACGCAGTATTTT,CASSPHGVPTDTQYF
TRBJ2-7,16,TRBV19,-,TRBD1,TGTGCCAGTAGTATTAGTGTCCACAGGGGCTCCTACGAGCAGTACTTC,CASSISVHRGSYEQYF
TRBJ2-3,14,TRBV6-5,-,TRBD2,TGTGCCAGCAGTTACGGAGCGGGGGCGGATACGCAGTATTTT,CASSYGAGADTQYF
TRBJ2-1,16,TRBV5-5,-,-,TGTGCCAGCAGCTTGGTACGCAGACTCTCCTACAATGAGCAGTTCTTC,CASSLVRRLSYNEQFF
TRBJ2-7,12,TRBV6-1,-,-,TGTGCCAGCAGTGAACCGGGCTACGAGCAGTACTTC,CASSEPGYEQYF
TRBJ2-1,13,TRBV7-7,-,-,TGTGCCAGCAGCTTAATTTTCGGGGGTGAGCAGTTCTTC,CASSLIFGGEQFF
TRBJ2-3,16,TRBV25-1,-,TRBD2,TGTGCCAGCAGTGAATACAGACTAGCGGGAGCGGATACGCAGTATTTT,CASSEYRLAGADTQYF
TRBJ2-1,15,TRBV11-2,-,-,TGTGCCAGCAGCTTACCACAGGGTTCCTACAATGAGCAGTTCTTC,CASSLPQGSYNEQFF
TRBJ2-7,14,TRBV18,once,TRBD1,TGTGCCAGCTCACCCGGGACAGGGGCCTACGAGCAGTACTTC,CASSPGTGAYEQYF
TRBJ1-5,14,TRBV19,once,-,TGTGCCAGTAGTATGCGGGGTAGCAATCAGCCCCAGCATTTT,CASSMRGSNQPQHF
TRBJ2-6,17,TRBV27,once,-,TGTGCCAGCAGTCGCACCACAGGGTACGCTGGGGCCAACGTCCTGACTTTC,CASSRTTGYAGANVLTF
TRBJ2-7,14,TRBV5-3,few,TRBD2,TGTGCCAGAACAAAGACTAGCGGGAAGTACGAGCAGTACTTC,CARTKTSGKYEQYF
TRBJ2-4,15,TRBV19,-,-,TGTGCCAGTAGTATAGCCAGGGCCATCCAAAACATTCAGTACTTC,CASSIARAIQNIQYF
TRBJ2-2,18,TRBV3-1/TRBV3-2,-,-,TGTGCCAGCAGCCAAGCATTCTCAGGACAGAGGAACACCGGGGAGCTGTTTTTT,CASSQAFSGQRNTGELFF
TRBJ1-5,15,TRBV6-6,-,TRBD1,TGTGCCAGCAGCCAGACAGGGCTTGGCAATCAGCCCCAGCATTTT,CASSQTGLGNQPQHF
TRBJ2-1,15,TRBV11-3,-,TRBD2,TGTGCCAGCAGCTTAGGAGCGGGAGCGATCGATGAGCAGTTCTTC,CASSLGAGAIDEQFF
TRBJ2-1,9,TRBV29-1,-,-,TGCAGCGTTGGAGACTGGCAGTTCTTC,CSVGDWQFF
TRBJ2-5,16,TRBV29-1,-,TRBD2,TGCAGCGTTGCCGGTCTAGCGGGACCGTACCAAGAGACCCAGTACTTC,CSVAGLAGPYQETQYF
TRBJ1-6,13,TRBV3-1/TRBV3-2,-,-,TGTGCCAGCAGCCAAGGTTTAGATTCACCCCTCCACTTT,CASSQGLDSPLHF
TRBJ1-1,13,TRBV6-5,-,-,TGTGCCAGCAGCGAGCAGGTGTACCTTGAAGCTTTCTTT,CASSEQVYLEAFF
TRBJ2-7,15,TRBV18,-,-,TGTGCCAGCTCACCACAGGGGGTTTCTACCTACGAGCAGTACTTC,CASSPQGVSTYEQYF
TRBJ2-7,15,TRBV6-6,few,TRBD2,TGTGCCAGCAGTGACGGGACTATCGAGCCATACGAGCAGTACTTC,CASSDGTIEPYEQYF
TRBJ2-1,15,TRBV27,-,TRBD2,TGTGCCAGCAGTTTAGCAGCGGGAGGGAGAGATGAGCAGTTCTTC,CASSLAAGGRDEQFF
TRBJ1-5,16,TRBV28,-,-,TGTGCCAGCAGGGTCGACAGTGCGTCACCGAATCAGCCCCAGCATTTT,CASRVDSASPNQPQHF
TRBJ2-7,13,TRBV11-3,-,-,TGTGCCAGCAGCTTAGAAGGCGGCTACGAGCAGTACTTC,CASSLEGGYEQYF
TRBJ2-1,13,TRBV6-5,-,-,TGTGCCAGCAGTTACTCGATCCAGGGGGAGCAGTTCTTC,CASSYSIQGEQFF
TRBJ1-2,13,TRBV20-1,-,TRBD1,TGCAGTGCTAGTAGGGCACAGGGGCCCGGCTACACCTTC,CSASRAQGPGYTF
TRBJ2-7,14,TRBV5-1,-,-,TGCGCCAGCAGCTACCGGGACTCATCCTACGAGCAGTACTTC,CASSYRDSSYEQYF
TRBJ2-5,15,TRBV5-4,once,-,TGTGCCAGCAGCTTGAACAGGGATGTGTTTAAGACCCAGTACTTC,CASSLNRDVFKTQYF
TRBJ2-5,14,TRBV11-3,-,TRBD1,TGTGCCAGCAGCCCCAGGACAGGGGCAGAGACCCAGTACTTC,CASSPRTGAETQYF
TRBJ2-2,17,TRBV4-1,-,-,TGCGCCAGCAGCCAAGAGGGGCAGGTGACGAACACCGGGGAGCTGTTTTTT,CASSQEGQVTNTGELFF
TRBJ1-4,11,TRBV20-1,once,-,TGCAGTGCACCTCTTGGGCCCAAACTGTTTTTT,CSAPLGPKLFF